Each of the 22 T cell receptor beta chains below was sequenced from the same sample in a study of cytomegalovirus exposure and HLA in healthy donors. TCRdb's copy holds only in-frame clones and misses some; the assay was immunoSEQ multiplex PCR. This table has tens of thousands of clones, 94% appearing once. Material for sequencing was PBMCs. The receptors here all came from a woman aged 18-35 years in good health and CMV-seronegative.

In DNA form, the CDR3 reads TGTGCCAGCAGCTTAGAAAGAGAGTCTTCACCCCTCCACTTT. Translated: CASSLERESSPLHF. This chain links TRBV7-9 with TRBJ1-6, with D uncertain. This CDR3 has 14 amino acids. The V end was cut by 1 base, the J end by 9 bases, with 10 bases between. Germline V CDR1 and CDR2: SEHNR, FQNEAQ (reference sequence). Supplemented by reference TRBV7-9 and TRBJ1-6, the full variable domain reads DTGVSQNPRHKITKRGQNVTFRCDPISEHNRLYWYRQTLGQGPEFLTYFQNEAQLEKSRLLSDRFSAERPKGSFSTLEIQRTEQGDSAMYLCASSLERESSPLHFGNGTRLTVT.

The chain recombines TRBV13 with TRBJ2-3; TRBD2 agrees at 11 bases. From germline, CDR1 is PRHDT and CDR2 FYEKMQ (reference sequence). V trimming: 6 bases; J trimming: 2 bases; junction bases outside the gene matches: 7. The CDR3 loop spans 16 amino acids. The CDR3 spells CASSKGTSGYTDTQYF. The CDR3 bases are TGTGCCAGCAGTAAAGGGACTAGCGGTTACACAGATACGCAGTATTTT.

V is TRBV7-2 and J is TRBJ1-1, with D possibly being TRBD1 (5 bases). Trimming took 4 bases from V and 4 from J, leaving 10 bases between them. Germline V gene data show CDR1 as SGHTA and CDR2 as FQGNSA. CDR3 size: 13 residues. CDR3 amino acids: CASSSQGGTEAFF. The CDR3 DNA reads as TGTGCCAGCAGCTCCCAGGGCGGCACTGAAGCTTTCTTT.

The V and J genes are TRBV25-1 and TRBJ2-3; 7 bases agree with TRBD2. With V trimmed by 2 bases and J by 1 base, 3 bases remained unmatched. The CDR3 covers 15 residues. CDR1 and CDR2 (germline): MGHDK, SYGVNS. Written as DNA, the CDR3 is TGTGCCAGCAGTGAACCAGCGGGGCGCACAGATACGCAGTATTTT. The encoded protein is CASSEPAGRTDTQYF. Full variable domain (remainder filled in from reference TRBV25-1 and TRBJ2-3): EADIYQTPRYLVIGTGKKITLECSQTMGHDKMYWYQQDPGMELHLIHYSYGVNSTEKGDLSSESTVSRIRTEHFPLTLESARPSHTSQYLCASSEPAGRTDTQYFGPGTRLTVL.

The chain combines TRBV6-1 with TRBJ2-1, with 9 bases aligning to TRBD2. In germline, CDR1 is MNHNS, CDR2 SASEGT. The CDR3 length is 15 residues. The junction had 11 bases not matched to a gene; V was cut back by 10 bases and J by 4 bases. The CDR3 nucleotides read TGTGCCACCCCCAAGGGGCTAGCGGGATACAATGAGCAGTTCTTC. Amino acids: CATPKGLAGYNEQFF.

This chain links TRBV14 with TRBJ2-7, with a tentative D call TRBD2 (6 bases). Trimming cost V 4 bases and J 5 bases, with 24 bases left between them. The CDR3 is 17 residues long. CDR1 SGHDN and CDR2 FVKESK come from the germline V gene. The CDR3 coding sequence is TGTGCCAGCAGCCGGCTTCGGGGAGGCCGGTTACCGGACGAGCAGTACTTC. Protein sequence: CASSRLRGGRLPDEQYF.

The V call is TRBV6-1, the J call TRBJ2-7; a possible D gene is TRBD1 (5 bases). Trimming pared 1 base from V and 3 bases from J, leaving 13 bases between. The CDR3 is made up of 15 amino acids. Germline CDR1 MNHNS, CDR2 SASEGT. The CDR3: CASSEDPGSGYEQYF. In DNA, the CDR3 is TGTGCCAGCAGTGAAGATCCAGGGTCAGGCTACGAGCAGTACTTC.

The gene calls are TRBV7-2 and TRBJ2-7; 9 bases are shared with TRBD1. Germline V CDR1 and CDR2: SGHTA, FQGNSA. V was pared by 1 base and J by 1 base, with 11 bases of the junction left unmatched. The CDR3 extends over 18 amino acids. CDR3 DNA: TGTGCCAGCAGCTTAGGAGCCCATCCCGGGACAGGGTCCTACGAGCAGTACTTC. This translates into CASSLGAHPGTGSYEQYF.

For the CDR3, the DNA is TGTGCCAGCAGCTCTAGACTAGCGGGGGGGCAGCGGAATGAGCAGTTCTTC. It encodes CASSSRLAGGQRNEQFF. The chain has TRBV7-6 and TRBJ2-1; TRBD2 aligns across 14 bases. This CDR3 has 17 amino acids. V lost 4 bases and J lost 7; bases outside the gene matches: 9. Germline values: CDR1 SGHVS, CDR2 FNYEAQ.

The V gene is TRBV28, the J gene TRBJ2-2; 9 nucleotides agree with TRBD1. This CDR3 has 16 residues. V was clipped by 6 bases and J by 1 base; unmatched bases: 6. Germline-derived CDR1 and CDR2 are MDHEN and SYDVKM. CDR3 in amino acids: CASSGADRGNTGELFF. CDR3 coding DNA: TGTGCCAGCAGCGGAGCGGACAGGGGGAACACCGGGGAGCTGTTTTTT.

The chain has TRBV19 and TRBJ1-1, with TRBD1 matching 7 bases. The CDR3 has 14 amino acids. V was pared by 10 bases and J by 6 bases, with 14 bases of the junction left unmatched. Germline V gene data show CDR1 as LNHDA and CDR2 as SQIVND (reference sequence). As DNA, the CDR3 is TGTGCCACGATACCGGGACAGTATTTGGCTGAAGCTTTCTTT. Residues: CATIPGQYLAEAFF.

The V call is TRBV15, the J call TRBJ2-6; 8 bases align to TRBD1. Germline CDR1 and CDR2: LNHNV and YYDKDF (reference sequence). This CDR3 is 18 amino acids long. Trimming at V came to 3 bases and at J to 0 bases, leaving 7 bases not matched to a gene. For the CDR3, the DNA is TGTGCCACCAGCAGGGACAGGGCCGCTTACTCTGGGGCCAACGTCCTGACTTTC. It is translated as CATSRDRAAYSGANVLTF.

This rearrangement joins TRBV6-1 to TRBJ2-3; TRBD2 agrees at 11 bases. This CDR3 has 15 residues. Germline V gene data show CDR1 as MNHNS and CDR2 as SASEGT. The J segment lost 3 bases and the V segment lost 7 bases, leaving 6 bases of the junction unmatched. In nucleotides, the CDR3 is TGTGCCAGCATACAGCTAGCGGGGGGTACAGATACGCAGTATTTT. It codes for CASIQLAGGTDTQYF.

This rearrangement joins TRBV28 to TRBJ2-7; D is possibly TRBD2 (6 bases). Trimming removed 7 bases from V and 4 bases from J, with 26 bases in between. Germline values: CDR1 MDHEN, CDR2 SYDVKM. The CDR3 is made up of 17 amino acids. The CDR3 DNA reads TGTGCCAGCACCCTAGGGAGCACAGCGGGCTCGAGGTACGAGCAGTACTTC. Translating gives CASTLGSTAGSRYEQYF.

J is TRBJ2-5 and V is TRBV5-1, with 9 bases matching TRBD2. Germline V lookup: CDR1 SGHRS, CDR2 YFSETQ. V shed 4 bases, J shed 3 bases, and the junction held 10 bases outside the gene matches. CDR3 length: 16 residues. The chain's CDR3 is CASSLKAGGREETQYF. CDR3 sequence (DNA): TGCGCCAGCAGCCTGAAGGCGGGAGGGAGGGAAGAGACCCAGTACTTC.

V is TRBV27 and J is TRBJ2-1, with a possible D match to TRBD1 (6 bases). V shed 5 bases and J shed 7 bases, with 18 bases lying between them. This CDR3 has 15 residues. From germline, CDR1 is MNHEY and CDR2 SMNVEV (reference sequence). CDR3 in amino acids: CASSPRVGAYNEQFF. CDR3 coding DNA: TGTGCCAGCAGTCCTCGCGTGGGGGCGTATAATGAGCAGTTCTTC.

The rearrangement uses TRBV27 and TRBJ2-3, with 9 bases aligning to TRBD1. Germline CDR1 and CDR2: MNHEY and SMNVEV (reference sequence). Trimming took 6 bases from V and 3 from J; bases not matched to a gene: 7. The CDR3 spans 15 residues. The chain's CDR3 is CASSPAGTGTDTQYF. CDR3 DNA: TGTGCCAGCAGCCCTGCCGGGACAGGGACAGATACGCAGTATTTT.

Only one count was recorded for this clone. The rearrangement joins TRBV29-1 to TRBJ1-1, with D uncertain. Trimming left V 4 bases short and J 1 base short, with 7 bases between. The CDR3 spans 12 residues. The V gene's germline CDR1 is SQVTM and CDR2 ANQGSEA. The CDR3, as DNA: TGCAGCGTTGGAGCGGAGAACACTGAAGCTTTCTTT. Protein product: CSVGAENTEAFF.

This clone has more than one count but fewer than ten. The chain has TRBV2 and TRBJ2-1; possibly TRBD2 for D (6 bases). The CDR3 sequence is 16 residues long. Germline assignment: CDR1 SNHLY and CDR2 FYNNEI. Trimming took off 2 bases at V and 1 base at J, with 12 bases between the two ends. DNA for the CDR3: TGTGCCAGCAGTGAAATTCCGGCGGGGTCCTACAATGAGCAGTTCTTC. As protein: CASSEIPAGSYNEQFF. The full variable domain, its missing parts supplied by reference TRBV2 and TRBJ2-1, is EPEVTQTPSHQVTQMGQEVILRCVPISNHLYFYWYRQILGQKVEFLVSFYNNEISEKSEIFDDQFSVERPDGSNFTLKIRSTKLEDSAMYFCASSEIPAGSYNEQFFGPGTRLTVL.

V gene TRBV7-9 combines with J gene TRBJ1-1; the D gene is possibly TRBD1 (6 bases). CDR1 is SEHNR and CDR2 is FQNEAQ in the germline V gene (reference sequence). V was pared by 8 bases and J by 1 base, with 11 bases between. This CDR3 contains 13 residues. The CDR3 region has the DNA TGTGCCAGCGGGGGGGCGAAGAACACTGAAGCTTTCTTT. It is translated as CASGGAKNTEAFF.

The J gene is TRBJ1-1, the V gene TRBV5-6, with D perhaps TRBD1 (6 bases). In germline, CDR1 is SGHDT, CDR2 YYEEEE. With 4 bases removed from V and 0 bases from J, the gap between germline ends came to 13 bases. This CDR3 spans 15 amino acids. The CDR3 spells CASSGTGQMNTEAFF. The CDR3 coding sequence is TGTGCCAGCAGCGGAACCGGACAGATGAACACTGAAGCTTTCTTT.

The gene calls are TRBV5-6 and TRBJ1-5; 7 nucleotides line up with TRBD1. V was pared by 3 bases and J by 6 bases, with 12 bases of the junction left unmatched. CDR3 size: 16 residues. Germline assignment: CDR1 SGHDT and CDR2 YYEEEE. The CDR3 spells CASSSTGTETSQPQHF. CDR3 in DNA: TGTGCCAGCAGCTCGACCGGGACAGAAACGAGTCAGCCCCAGCATTTT.